The 11 T cell receptor beta chains below all came from one sample that was sequenced in a study of T cell responses to AZD1222 COVID-19 vaccine. Produced via immunoSEQ multiplex PCR; TCRdb's table is partial and in-frame only. The repertoire holds about 120,000 clones, with around nine tenths as singletons. The material was peripheral blood, obtained on day 0 of AZD1222 vaccination. The receptors here all came from an adult in good health.

The V and J genes are TRBV19 and TRBJ2-1, with D hard to call. V lost 4 bases and J 0 bases, leaving 10 bases between the germline ends. CDR3 size: 15 residues. Germline V gene lookup returns CDR1 LNHDA and CDR2 SQIVND (reference sequence). The CDR3 nucleotides read TGTGCCAGTAGTAAAGTCACTCGCTCCTACAATGAGCAGTTCTTC. This encodes CASSKVTRSYNEQFF.

This clone was observed once. The J gene is TRBJ2-2, the V gene TRBV29-1; D perhaps matches TRBD2 (6 bases). This CDR3 is 13 amino acids long. CDR1 is SQVTM and CDR2 is ANQGSEA in the germline V gene. V lost 3 bases to trimming and J lost 4 bases, with 9 bases between them. The CDR3 nucleotides read TGCAGCGTTGAGAGGGAGGTCACCGGGGAGCTGTTTTTT. Translating gives CSVEREVTGELFF.

V and J are TRBV14 and TRBJ1-6, with D unresolved. Trimming took 3 bases from V and 7 from J, leaving 7 bases between them. Germline CDR1 SGHDN, CDR2 FVKESK. This CDR3 contains 13 residues. The CDR3 protein is CASSHGSNSPLHF. Here the CDR3 DNA reads TGTGCCAGCAGCCATGGGAGCAATTCACCCCTCCACTTT.

V is TRBV3-1 (or the pseudogene TRBV3-2) and J is TRBJ1-1, with D tentatively TRBD1 (5 bases). CDR3 length: 14 amino acids. Germline V gives CDR1 LGHDT, CDR2 YNNKEL (reference sequence). Trimming pared 5 bases from V and 4 bases from J, leaving 14 bases between. The CDR3 region has the DNA TGTGCCAGCAGCGATCAGGGACGGATCACTGAAGCTTTCTTT. It translates to CASSDQGRITEAFF.

This clone was detected once. J is TRBJ2-2 and V is TRBV11-2; 12 nucleotides line up with TRBD1. Losses at the gene ends were 0 bases for V and 6 bases for J; bases not matched to a gene: 5. This CDR3 spans 17 amino acids. The germline CDR1 and CDR2 sequences are SGHAT and FQNNGV. For the CDR3, the DNA is TGTGCCAGCAGCTTAGATGGGACAGGGGGCAAGGCCGGGGAGCTGTTTTTT. It yields the protein CASSLDGTGGKAGELFF.

In nucleotides, the CDR3 is TGTGCCAGCAGCTCGGGGACAGGAAAGCAGTTCTTC. It codes for CASSSGTGKQFF. V usage is TRBV7-8 and J usage is TRBJ2-1; 8 bases fit TRBD1. Germline values: CDR1 SGHVS, CDR2 FQNEAQ. V was clipped by 4 bases and J by 11 bases; unmatched bases: 4. This CDR3 comprises 12 residues.

The chain couples TRBV19 to TRBJ2-1; TRBD2 matches 11 bases. In germline, CDR1 is LNHDA, CDR2 SQIVND (reference sequence). The CDR3 spans 14 residues. The trim removed 9 bases at V and 2 bases at J, leaving 3 bases unmatched. This chain's CDR3 is CASIAGGPYNEQFF. CDR3 sequence (DNA): TGTGCCAGCATAGCGGGGGGGCCCTACAATGAGCAGTTCTTC.

V gene TRBV27 combines with J gene TRBJ1-2; D possibly corresponds to TRBD1 (5 bases). The CDR3 contains 13 residues. V was clipped by 2 bases and J by 6 bases, with 10 bases between them. The germline V gene has CDR1 MNHEY and CDR2 SMNVEV (reference sequence). CDR3 nucleotide sequence: TGTGCCAGCAGTTTAAAAGGGGTGGATGGCTACACCTTC. As protein: CASSLKGVDGYTF.

The chain couples TRBV2 to TRBJ2-1, with 10 bases fitting TRBD2. V gave up 5 bases and J gave up 5 bases; unmatched junction bases: 6. The length of the CDR3 is 15 residues. Germline V CDR1 and CDR2: SNHLY, FYNNEI. CDR3 nucleotide sequence: TGTGCCAGCAGTTTAGGACTAGCGGCTGACAATGAGCAGTTCTTC. Its translation is CASSLGLAADNEQFF.

The chain recombines TRBV5-1 with TRBJ2-7; D remains ambiguous. Germline values: CDR1 SGHRS, CDR2 YFSETQ. This CDR3 comprises 14 residues. The germline V and J ends were trimmed by 4 bases and 2 bases, with 13 bases remaining between them. The CDR3 nucleotides read TGCGCCAGCAGCAAGCTCAGGCTAGCCTACGAGCAGTACTTC. It encodes CASSKLRLAYEQYF.

The CDR3 here is CASSLANQPQHF. The CDR3 nucleotides read TGTGCCAGCAGCTTAGCTAACCAGCCCCAGCATTTT. J is TRBJ1-5 and V is TRBV7-6; D not certain. CDR3 length equals 12 residues. Between the trimmed V and J ends, which lost 0 bases and 7 bases, there was a span of 4 bases. The germline V gene encodes CDR1 SGHVS and CDR2 FNYEAQ.